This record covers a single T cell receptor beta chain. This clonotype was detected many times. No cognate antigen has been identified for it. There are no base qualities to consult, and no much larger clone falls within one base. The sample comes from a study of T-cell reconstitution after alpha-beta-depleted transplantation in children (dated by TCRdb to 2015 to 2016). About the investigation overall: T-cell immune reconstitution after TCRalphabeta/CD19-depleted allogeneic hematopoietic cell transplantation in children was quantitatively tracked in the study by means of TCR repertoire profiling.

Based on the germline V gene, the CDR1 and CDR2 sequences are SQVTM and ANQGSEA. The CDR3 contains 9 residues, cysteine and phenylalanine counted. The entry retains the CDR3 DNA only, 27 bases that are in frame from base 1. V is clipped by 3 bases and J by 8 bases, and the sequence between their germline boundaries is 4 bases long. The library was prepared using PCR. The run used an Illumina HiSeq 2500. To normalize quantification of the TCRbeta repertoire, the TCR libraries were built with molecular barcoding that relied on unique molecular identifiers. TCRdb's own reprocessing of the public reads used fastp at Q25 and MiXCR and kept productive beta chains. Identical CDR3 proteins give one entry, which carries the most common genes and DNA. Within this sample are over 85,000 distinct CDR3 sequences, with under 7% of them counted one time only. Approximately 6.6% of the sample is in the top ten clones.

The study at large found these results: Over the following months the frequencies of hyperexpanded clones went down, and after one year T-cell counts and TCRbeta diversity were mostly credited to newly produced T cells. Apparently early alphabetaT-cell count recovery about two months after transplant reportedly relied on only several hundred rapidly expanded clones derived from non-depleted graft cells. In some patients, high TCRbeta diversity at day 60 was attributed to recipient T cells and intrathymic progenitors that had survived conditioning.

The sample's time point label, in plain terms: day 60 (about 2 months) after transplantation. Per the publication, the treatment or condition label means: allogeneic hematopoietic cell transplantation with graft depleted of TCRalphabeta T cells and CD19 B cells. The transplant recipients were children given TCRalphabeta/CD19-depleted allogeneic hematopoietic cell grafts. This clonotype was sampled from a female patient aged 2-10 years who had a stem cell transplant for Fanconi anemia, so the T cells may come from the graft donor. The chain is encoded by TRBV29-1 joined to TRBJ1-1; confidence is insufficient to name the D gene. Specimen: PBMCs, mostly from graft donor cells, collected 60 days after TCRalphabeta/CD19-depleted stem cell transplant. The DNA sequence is TGCAGCGTTGACAGGGAAGCTTTCTTT. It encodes CSVDREAFF.